This TCR beta chain was recorded in a study of T cells in tuberculosis (dated by TCRdb to 2016 to 2019). For context, the study as a whole: To characterize T cells specific for the mycobacterial lipid antigen glucose monomycolate (GMM), the study used CD1B tetramers together with high-throughput TCR immunosequencing. With approximately nine people per group, a South African clinical cohort compared IGRA-negative adolescents, IGRA-positive adolescents with latent tuberculosis, and adults with active tuberculosis. PBMC from patients with active tuberculosis were archived either before the start of standard anti-tuberculosis treatment or within 7 days of starting that treatment.

TCR libraries were generated with the immunoSEQ multiplex PCR assay, using TCR-beta and/or TCR-alpha/delta assays for each sample. The amplified TCR libraries were sequenced on the Illumina high-throughput platform. Turning to the authors' computational methods: Clustering and dimensionality reduction relied on pairwise TCRdist distances among GMM-specific receptors from T cells that were either sorted ex vivo or expanded in vitro. Each clinical repertoire was assigned a mean NN-distance score, defined as the average TCRdist to the nearest 10% of tetramer-positive reference sequences. To compute GEM TCR motif frequency, the fraction of unique TCRs matching known GEM sequences by V/J usage and CDR3 length was calculated. Active tuberculosis was classified by linear discriminant analysis with leave-one-out cross-validation, implemented in scikit-learn. TCRdb limited this immuneACCESS table to in-frame rearrangements with V and J called. A share of clones is missing; checked studies link under half to unresolved V genes, and the rest is unexplained. That table gives V, J and clone size, and the DNA gave D and trimming. The sample table contains tens of thousands of clones; only one count was recorded for about 90% of them. The ten top clones hold almost 5.5% of the sample.

Beyond this particular receptor, the publication reports: Clinical samples were chosen by availability of cryopreserved specimens, and active tuberculosis cases were adults while controls were adolescents. Compared with IGRA-negative controls, TCR-alpha repertoires from active tuberculosis had smaller mean NN-distances to GMM-specific TCRs, which suggests clonal expansion of these TCRs. The smaller NN-distances in active tuberculosis patients were driven in part by shorter CDR3-alpha lengths, while the difference seen for TCR-beta was not statistically significant. Using GEM motif frequencies, a classifier achieved around 70% accuracy, whereas a classifier built on the diverse GMM-specific repertoire got to 87% accuracy (AUROC 0.75 to 0.9).

Comments on this clone: The antigen it recognizes is unknown. Base qualities are not recorded, but no much larger clone differs from it by a single base.

The time point label of this sample denotes: new active TB diagnosis, blood taken before or within 7 days of starting treatment. Active tuberculosis patients were HIV-seronegative South African adults aged 18 years or older with a new diagnosis. Confirmation of active tuberculosis came from positive sputum smear microscopy and/or a positive M. tuberculosis culture. Immunosequencing of unsorted cryopreserved PBMC covered, on average, around 96,000 T cells per clinical donor. This specimen consisted of PBMCs, obtained at tuberculosis diagnosis. The clonotype originates from an adult with tuberculosis.

At the DNA level, the sequence is TGTGCCAGCAGTGTAGGACAGTGGGAGACCCAGTACTTC. This yields the protein CASSVGQWETQYF. The chain links TRBV2 with TRBJ2-5; 6 matching bases give a weak D call of TRBD1. The V end loses 4 bases and the J end loses 5 bases, and a stretch of 11 bases separates them. Inclusive of the bounding cysteine and phenylalanine, the CDR3 is 13 residues long. The only DNA kept is the CDR3, 39 bases in frame from the first base. Per the germline V gene, SNHLY is the CDR1 and FYNNEI is the CDR2.